These 7 T cell receptor beta chains came from one sample sequenced in a study of cytomegalovirus exposure and HLA in healthy donors. Clones were sequenced by immunoSEQ multiplex PCR, and TCRdb holds only the in-frame ones, with some missing. The data hold 150,000 or so clones, with approximately 87% observed a single time. The source material was PBMCs. The receptor set was obtained from a young woman in good health and CMV-seronegative.

The chain links TRBV18 to TRBJ1-2; D is uncertain. Germline lookup yields CDR1 KGHSH and CDR2 LQKENI. The CDR3 is made up of 13 amino acids. The V gene lost 0 bases and the J gene lost 3 bases, with 5 bases spanning the gap. The CDR3 nucleotides are TGTGCCAGCTCACCACCTCGGGACTATGGCTACACCTTC. Translation: CASSPPRDYGYTF.

This clone came up once. The CDR3 DNA sequence: TGTGCCAGCAGCGTGGGGTGGGACAGATTGAACACTGAAGCTTTCTTT. Amino acid sequence: CASSVGWDRLNTEAFF. The chain carries TRBV9 and TRBJ1-1; TRBD1 aligns across 7 bases. The CDR3 is 16 amino acids. V was clipped by 2 bases and J by 0 bases; unmatched bases: 7. CDR1 is SGDLS and CDR2 is YYNGEE in the germline V gene.

The chain is built from TRBV2 and TRBJ1-4, with D hard to call. V lost 6 bases to trimming and J lost 4 bases, with 15 bases between them. The CDR3 runs 15 residues. Per the germline V gene, CDR1 is SNHLY and CDR2 is FYNNEI. CDR3 amino acids: CASRTPRGVNEKLFF. Here the CDR3 DNA reads TGTGCCAGCAGGACCCCCAGAGGCGTTAATGAAAAACTGTTTTTT. Supplemented by reference TRBV2 and TRBJ1-4, the full variable domain reads EPEVTQTPSHQVTQMGQEVILRCVPISNHLYFYWYRQILGQKVEFLVSFYNNEISEKSEIFDDQFSVERPDGSNFTLKIRSTKLEDSAMYFCASRTPRGVNEKLFFGSGTQLSVL.

The chain carries TRBV4-1 and TRBJ1-1; TRBD1 matches 8 bases. The V and J ends lost 1 base and 11 bases, in that order; junction bases with no gene match: 9. Germline loops: CDR1 MGHRA, CDR2 YSYEKL. The CDR3 consists of 14 residues. This CDR3 reads CASSQVLQGARAFF. The CDR3 coding sequence is TGCGCCAGCAGCCAAGTCCTCCAGGGGGCACGGGCTTTCTTT.

This chain joins TRBV6-1 and TRBJ2-5, with 9 nucleotides matching TRBD2. Per germline, CDR1 MNHNS and CDR2 SASEGT. V was pared by 0 bases and J by 5 bases, with 7 bases of the junction left unmatched. This CDR3 spans 16 amino acids. CDR3 in DNA: TGTGCCAGCAGTGAAGCGCTTGCCCTAGCGGGGGAGACCCAGTACTTC. Protein sequence: CASSEALALAGETQYF.

This clone was seen a few times. V is TRBV14 and J is TRBJ1-6, with no clear D. Germline lookup yields CDR1 SGHDN and CDR2 FVKESK. V was shortened by 5 bases and J by 9 bases, with 14 bases between the two germline ends. The CDR3 spans 14 residues. This CDR3 is CASSLPPAGSPLHF. The CDR3 coding sequence is TGTGCCAGCAGCTTGCCCCCGGCGGGTTCACCCCTCCACTTT.

V gene TRBV27 combines with J gene TRBJ2-7; 9 bases align to TRBD1. Germline assignment: CDR1 MNHEY and CDR2 SMNVEV (reference sequence). Germline trimming cut 3 bases from V and 1 base from J; bases unmatched to any gene: 4. The CDR3 contains 15 residues. In DNA, the CDR3 is TGTGCCAGCAGTTTTTTACAGGGGGCATCCTACGAGCAGTACTTC. Its translation: CASSFLQGASYEQYF.